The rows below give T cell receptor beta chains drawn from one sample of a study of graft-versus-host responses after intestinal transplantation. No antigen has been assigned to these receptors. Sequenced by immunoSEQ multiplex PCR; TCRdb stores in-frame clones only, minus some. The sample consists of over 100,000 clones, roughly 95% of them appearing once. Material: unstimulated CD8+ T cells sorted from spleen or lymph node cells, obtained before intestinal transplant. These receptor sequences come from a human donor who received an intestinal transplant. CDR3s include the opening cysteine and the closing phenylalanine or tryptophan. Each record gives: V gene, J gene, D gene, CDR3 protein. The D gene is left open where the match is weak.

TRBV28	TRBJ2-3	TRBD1	CASSFGGTGAGDTQYF
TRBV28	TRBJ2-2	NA	CASSLILDTSFGELFF
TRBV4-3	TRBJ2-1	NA	CASSQDPSVYNEQFF
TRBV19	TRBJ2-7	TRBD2	CASSSRLAGEPYEQYF
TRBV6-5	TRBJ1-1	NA	CASSYSNHNEAFF
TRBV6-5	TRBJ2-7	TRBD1	CASSPRTGPYEQYF
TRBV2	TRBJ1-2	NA	CATSVYSNYGYTF
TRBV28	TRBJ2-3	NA	CASSFLSGTDTQYF
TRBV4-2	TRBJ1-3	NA	CASSQVGDSGNTIYF
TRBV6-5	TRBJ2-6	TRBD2	CASSYPGGGANVLTF
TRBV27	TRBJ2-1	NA	CASSFGGTPSYNEQFF
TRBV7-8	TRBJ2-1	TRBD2	CASSSLAGGGNEQFF
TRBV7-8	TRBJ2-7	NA	CASSPLALDPYEQYF
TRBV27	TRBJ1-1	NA	CASSLGGTPNTEAFF
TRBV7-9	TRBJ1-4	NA	CASSAPSGAGEKLFF
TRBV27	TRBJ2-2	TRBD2	CASSSTSDPNTGELFF
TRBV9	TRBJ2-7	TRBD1	CASSGSRDRGYEQYF
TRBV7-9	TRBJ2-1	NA	CASSLSTWWEEGNEQFF
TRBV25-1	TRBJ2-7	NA	CASRGGTRYYEQYF
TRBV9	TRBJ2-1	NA	CASSVGGGNEQFF
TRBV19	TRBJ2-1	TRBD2	CASSISAGEHNEQFF
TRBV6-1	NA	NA	CASSESETLVTSYEQYF
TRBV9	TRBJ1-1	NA	CASSVFPANTEAFF
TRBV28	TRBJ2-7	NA	CASSLLAGLDEQYF
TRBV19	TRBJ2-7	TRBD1	CASSAGTGGDYEQYF
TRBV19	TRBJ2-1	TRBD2	CASSIRLIRLAGTYNEQFF
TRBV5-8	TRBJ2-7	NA	CASSFLDSYEQYF
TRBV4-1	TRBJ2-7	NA	CASSSNRGSNEQYF
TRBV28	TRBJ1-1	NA	CASRTAEGFGAEAFF
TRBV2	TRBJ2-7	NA	CATLGPSYEQYF
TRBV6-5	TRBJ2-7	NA	CASSYSRGGYEQYF
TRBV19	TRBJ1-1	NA	CASSTGSTEAFF
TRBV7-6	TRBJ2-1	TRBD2	CASSLRLAGETYNEQFF